The next 16 T cell receptor beta chains were all read from a single sample in a study of monozygotic twins with cystic fibrosis. Profiled with immunoSEQ multiplex PCR; TCRdb holds only in-frame clones, not every one. The table shows around 26,000 clones, with approximately 96% occurring only once. The sample was blood. Source of these receptors: a girl aged 2 to 9 with cystic fibrosis.

The chain has TRBV7-8 and TRBJ1-5; 7 bases are shared with TRBD1. Germline trimming cut 5 bases from V and 2 bases from J; bases unmatched to any gene: 6. Per germline, CDR1 SGHVS and CDR2 FQNEAQ. The CDR3 sequence is 15 residues long. The CDR3 here is CASSVGQGGNQPQHF. The CDR3 nucleotides are TGTGCCAGCAGCGTAGGGCAGGGGGGCAATCAGCCCCAGCATTTT.

This chain connects TRBV20-1 to TRBJ2-1; D not resolved. This CDR3 has 8 residues. Trimming took 4 bases from V and 10 from J, leaving 2 bases between them. Germline values: CDR1 DFQATT, CDR2 SNEGSKA (reference sequence). The CDR3 DNA sequence: TGCAGTGCTAACGAGCAGTTCTTC. As protein: CSANEQFF.

This chain uses TRBV11-2 with TRBJ2-7; TRBD1 matches 9 bases. The junction had 6 bases not matched to a gene; V was cut back by 4 bases and J by 2 bases. The CDR3 has 15 amino acids. Per germline, CDR1 SGHAT and CDR2 FQNNGV. The CDR3 spells CASSSGTGRPYEQYF. The CDR3 nucleotides read TGTGCCAGCAGCTCAGGGACAGGGAGACCCTACGAGCAGTACTTC.

The chain has TRBV9 and TRBJ2-3; tentative D call: TRBD2 (6 bases). The CDR3 is made up of 13 amino acids. Looked up from germline, CDR1 is SGDLS and CDR2 is YYNGEE. V was trimmed by 4 bases and J by 6 bases, leaving 12 bases between them. This CDR3 reads CASSPLGLDTQYF. Written as DNA, the CDR3 is TGTGCCAGCAGCCCACTGGGACTGGATACGCAGTATTTT.

J is TRBJ1-3 and V is TRBV7-8; the D gene is possibly TRBD1 (5 bases). The CDR3 totals 16 residues. Germline CDR1 and CDR2: SGHVS and FQNEAQ. V dropped 5 bases and J dropped 4 bases, with 18 bases sitting between them. In DNA form, the CDR3 reads TGTGCCAGCAGCAGTCCAGGGCTTCTGGACGGAAACACCATATATTTT. It yields the protein CASSSPGLLDGNTIYF.

CDR3 sequence: CASSVGYGTPEQYF. The CDR3, as DNA: TGTGCCAGCAGCGTGGGATATGGGACTCCGGAGCAGTACTTC. This chain uses TRBV9 with TRBJ2-7, with D possibly being TRBD2 (6 bases). This CDR3 is 14 amino acids long. V gave up 2 bases and J gave up 7 bases, with 16 bases separating them. Germline values: CDR1 SGDLS, CDR2 YYNGEE.

The chain recombines TRBV28 with TRBJ1-1; possible D gene TRBD1, 5 bases. Germline V lookup: CDR1 MDHEN, CDR2 SYDVKM. This CDR3 spans 14 amino acids. V lost 2 bases to trimming and J lost 6 bases, with 13 bases between them. The CDR3 DNA reads as TGTGCCAGCAGTTTAGGGGGGAGGGACGCTGAAGCTTTCTTT. Residues: CASSLGGRDAEAFF.

The chain is built from TRBV5-3 and TRBJ2-5, with a possible D match to TRBD2 (6 bases). TRBV5-3 is an open reading frame whose function is uncertain. This CDR3 comprises 13 residues. Trimming removed 4 bases at V and 2 bases at J, with 9 bases between. CDR3 in amino acids: CARSPGLQETQYF. The DNA for the CDR3 is TGTGCCAGAAGCCCGGGACTTCAAGAGACCCAGTACTTC.

The V call is TRBV21-1, the J call TRBJ2-4; the table's D gene call, TRBD2, was not cross checked with the DNA. TRBV21-1 is termed a pseudogene. The CDR3 is 15 amino acids. The CDR3 nucleotides are TGTGCCAGCAGCAAAGGAACCAGCGGAGCCAACATTCAGTACTTC. Protein: CASSKGTSGANIQYF.

The V call is TRBV28, the J call TRBJ1-5; tentative D call: TRBD1 (5 bases). Germline V gives CDR1 MDHEN, CDR2 SYDVKM. The CDR3 covers 22 residues. Trimming stripped 6 bases from V and 3 bases from J, with 36 bases between. The CDR3 DNA follows: TGTGCCAGCAGCGACCAGTTAAGGGTCGGGGCGGGCGAGTGGGCTGACAATCAGCCCCAGCATTTT. Translating gives CASSDQLRVGAGEWADNQPQHF.

The chain carries TRBV11-2 and TRBJ2-7; 11 bases are a match to TRBD2. Germline lookup yields CDR1 SGHAT and CDR2 FQNNGV. V was clipped by 1 base and J by 2 bases; unmatched bases: 1. The CDR3 totals 15 residues. The CDR3 sequence: CASSLVAGGTYEQYF. The CDR3 nucleotides read TGTGCCAGCAGCTTAGTAGCGGGAGGGACCTACGAGCAGTACTTC.

J is TRBJ1-5 and V is TRBV28; 7 nucleotides align to TRBD1. CDR1 and CDR2 (germline): MDHEN, SYDVKM. V trimming: 3 bases; J trimming: 0 bases; junction bases outside the gene matches: 2. CDR3 size: 15 residues. CDR3 nucleotides: TGTGCCAGCAGTTTCCACAGGGGTAGCAATCAGCCCCAGCATTTT. Translating gives CASSFHRGSNQPQHF.

The chain recombines TRBV7-9 with TRBJ1-3, with D possibly TRBD1 on 5 matching bases. The CDR3 totals 19 residues. V lost 1 base to trimming and J lost 3 bases, with 22 bases between them. Germline CDR1 and CDR2: SEHNR and FQNEAQ (reference sequence). The CDR3 spells CASSLVDRPAKFYGNTIYF. CDR3 nucleotide sequence: TGTGCCAGCAGCTTAGTTGACAGACCCGCTAAGTTCTATGGAAACACCATATATTTT.

V gene TRBV5-1 combines with J gene TRBJ2-2, with a tentative D call TRBD1 (5 bases). This CDR3 has 17 residues. Germline loops: CDR1 SGHRS, CDR2 YFSETQ. The V and J ends lost 0 bases and 0 bases respectively, with 12 bases between them. The CDR3 nucleotides are TGCGCCAGCAGCTTGGAAGGGGCCCGGGCGAACACCGGGGAGCTGTTTTTT. It codes for CASSLEGARANTGELFF.

V is TRBV27 and J is TRBJ2-7; weak D call: TRBD1 (5 bases). The CDR3 totals 14 residues. V was clipped by 0 bases and J by 0 bases, with 6 bases between them. The germline gives CDR1 MNHEY, CDR2 SMNVEV (reference sequence). The CDR3: CASSLSRASYEQYF. The CDR3 region has the DNA TGTGCCAGCAGTTTATCCAGGGCCTCCTACGAGCAGTACTTC.

This chain links TRBV7-8 with TRBJ1-5; no firm D call. Germline loops: CDR1 SGHVS, CDR2 FQNEAQ. Trimming shortened V by 0 bases and J by 2 bases, and 11 bases separated the two germline ends. There are 16 residues in the CDR3. The CDR3 DNA reads TGTGCCAGCAGCTTAGCGCGGGAGTACCGCAATCAGCCCCAGCATTTT. Its translation: CASSLAREYRNQPQHF.